This T cell receptor beta chain was sequenced during a study of regulatory T cells in long-lasting Graves disease. Construction of TCR beta libraries relied on iRepertoire HTBI primers and on Arm-PCR targeting CDR3 regions. One entry per CDR3 protein, called by TCRdb with MiXCR from the multiplex PCR reads. The sample consists of roughly 420,000 distinct CDR3 sequences, roughly 17% of them appearing once. General study results and limits: Favoring TRBV28, TRBJ1-2 and TRBJ2-5 was a feature seen in persistent disease. The study found persistent patients shared more public clonotypes (roughly 2,600) than new patients (around 1,000).

Described time point: newly diagnosed GD, antithyroid drugs for less than 3 months. Preparation of the TCR library used RNA extracted from PBMCs. Germline-derived CDR1 and CDR2 are MNHEY and SMNVEV (reference sequence). CDR3 length: 11 amino acids. V lost 9 bases and J 2 bases, leaving 5 bases between the germline ends. This clonotype was detected many times. The antigen remains unidentified. Another study also made use of these data, one on T cells in Graves' hyperthyroidism and ophthalmopathy.

Sequencing was performed on peripheral blood mononuclear cells (PBMCs), taken at new diagnosis, from a patient treated with antithyroid drugs. This clonotype was obtained from a woman between 25 and 40 years old with Graves disease. J is TRBJ1-3 and V is TRBV27; D gene unclear. CDR3 coding DNA: TGTGCCAGTTCAGCTGGAAACACCATATATTTT. Translation: CASSAGNTIYF.